Included here is one T cell receptor beta chain sequence, with context. The antigen is unknown. This specimen belongs to a study of vaccination and CD4 T cells after COVID-19. Sequenced with the Oncomine TCR Beta short-read assay was DNA taken from cultured CD4+ T cells. In TCRdb, the PCR reads were re-called with MiXCR into one record per CDR3 protein. Altogether under 25,000 distinct CDR3 sequences are present, 50% to 70% being singletons, with the ten largest covering about 14%. Sample treatment: roughly nine-day PBMC culture with coronavirus spike peptide pools or control peptides (ViraFEST assay). ViraFEST used peptide pools to expand antigen-specific T cells and subsequently sequenced their TCRs. This CDR3 contains 18 residues. Germline V CDR1 and CDR2: MNHEY, SMNVEV (reference sequence). V trimming: 5 bases; J trimming: 5 bases; junction bases outside the gene matches: 13.

The starting material was CD4+ T cells from blood, cultured in vitro, obtained after SARS-CoV-2 vaccination. The chain uses TRBV27 and TRBJ2-1, with 12 bases matching TRBD2. This receptor was obtained from a human donor who received a COVID-19 vaccine. CDR3 sequence reads: CASSRGGLAGPRDNEQFF. CDR3 DNA sequence: TGTGCCAGCAGTAGGGGAGGACTAGCGGGACCTAGAGACAATGAGCAGTTCTTC.